One and the same sample provided the 10 T cell receptor beta chains below, sequenced in a study of CD8+CD57+ T cells in acquired aplastic anemia. Patients chosen for sequencing had CD8+CD57+ cells that had expanded, as shown by flow cytometry. Genomic DNA acted as the template from which TCR beta VDJ combination and CDR3 sequence profiling were carried out. TCRdb independently ran MiXCR on the reads; one entry per CDR3 protein. The data show more than 95,000 distinct CDR3 sequences, approximately 40% seen once. Sequenced: sorted CD4+, CD8+, or CD8+CD57+ T cells (not recorded which) from PBMCs. The source of these receptors is a human donor with aplastic anemia.

By frequency in the sample, this clonotype is medium-sized (0.01 to 0.1%). V and J are TRBV19 and TRBJ1-1; D gene uncertain. V was trimmed by 5 bases and J by 0 bases, leaving 7 bases between them. Germline CDR1 LNHDA, CDR2 SQIVND (reference sequence). The CDR3 is 13 residues long. CDR3 sequence reads: CASSQTLNTEAFF. The CDR3 DNA follows: TGTGCCAGTAGTCAGACTTTGAACACTGAAGCTTTCTTT.

This clonotype has a count of ten or more. The chain combines TRBV7-6 with TRBJ1-6; 8 positions agree with TRBD1. This CDR3 spans 17 amino acids. The ends lost 4 bases at V and 2 bases at J; junction bases unmatched: 7. Germline CDR1 is SGHVS and CDR2 is FNYEAQ. The CDR3 DNA reads as TGTGCCAGCAGCTCAATGACAGGGGCGACCTATAATTCACCCCTCCACTTT. This translates into CASSSMTGATYNSPLHF.

This clonotype has only a few counts. One junction end disagrees with the germline gene, perhaps due to a read error. The chain recombines TRBV6-5 with TRBJ1-5, with 8 positions matching TRBD1. Germline V gene data show CDR1 as MNHEY and CDR2 as SVGAGI. CDR3 length: 16 residues. For the CDR3, the DNA is TGTGCCGGCAGCATTACTCCGGGACAGGTGAATCAGCCCCAGCATTTT. This codes for CAGSITPGQVNQPQHF.

With respect to this clonotype: Relative to the germline gene, one junction end is altered; a read error may explain this. The chain is built from TRBV29-1 and TRBJ1-3; the D is unclear. The CDR3 extends over 13 amino acids. Germline CDR1 SQVTM, CDR2 ANQGSEA. CDR3 region: CSFHAISGSTIYF. CDR3 nucleotides: TGCAGCTTCCATGCGATCTCTGGAAGCACCATATATTTT.

The sample holds a few counts of this clonotype. The missing conserved phenylalanine or tryptophan at the end of this CDR3 makes a read error likely. The chain carries TRBV18 and TRBJ1-6; a weak D match, TRBD1 (6 bases). Germline V gene lookup returns CDR1 KGHSH and CDR2 LQKENI. V was shortened by 7 bases and J by 7 bases, with 11 bases between the two germline ends. The CDR3 runs 13 residues. The CDR3 sequence is CASCDRLNSPLHL. CDR3 DNA: TGTGCCAGCTGCGACAGGCTGAATTCACCCCTCCACTTG.

On this clonotype: This clone may be a read error of a much larger clone one base away. This chain connects TRBV19 to TRBJ1-1; possibly TRBD1 for D (5 bases). The CDR3 extends over 18 amino acids. The germline V gene has CDR1 LNHDA and CDR2 SQIVND (reference sequence). Here the CDR3 DNA reads TGTGCCAGTAATATTTATTGGGGGATGAACGAGAGTGACACTGAAGCTTCCTTT. Translating gives CASNIYWGMNESDTEASF.

This clonotype was seen repeatedly, ten times or more. The chain recombines TRBV20-1 with TRBJ2-5, with a weak D call TRBD1 (6 bases). The germline V gene encodes CDR1 DFQATT and CDR2 SNEGSKA (reference sequence). Trimming took 6 bases from V and 3 from J, leaving 11 bases between them. The CDR3 contains 12 residues. CDR3 sequence (DNA): TGCAGTGCCCGGACAGACAAAGAGACCCAGTACTTC. This codes for CSARTDKETQYF.

This clonotype came up many times. The chain uses TRBV12-3 or TRBV12-4 and TRBJ2-1; TRBD2 is a possible D gene (7 bases). V was shortened by 6 bases and J by 9 bases, with 18 bases between the two germline ends. This CDR3 comprises 14 residues. CDR3 DNA sequence: TGTGCCAGCAGCCCTGGTTGGGAGGGGGGTGAGCAGTTCTTC. Its translation is CASSPGWEGGEQFF.

The rearrangement links TRBV19 to TRBJ2-7; TRBD1 agrees at 9 bases. Germline V gene data show CDR1 as LNHDA and CDR2 as SQIVND (reference sequence). The CDR3 totals 16 residues. After removal of 7 bases from V and 1 base from J, the junction contained 11 bases not matched to a gene. The CDR3 DNA reads TGTGCCAGTATAGATGGGGGGGGGACAGGGTCCTACGAGCAGTACGTC. Protein product: CASIDGGGTGSYEQYV.

V is TRBV12-3 or TRBV12-4 and J is TRBJ2-2, with a possible D match to TRBD1 (5 bases). V was clipped by 5 bases and J by 3 bases, with 13 bases between them. The length of the CDR3 is 15 residues. CDR3 coding DNA: TGTGCCAGCAGTACCTTGACAGTGGACACCGGGGAGCTGTTTTTT. Its translation: CASSTLTVDTGELFF.